The clone carrying this T cell receptor beta chain was seen many times. Its antigen is as yet unknown. This specimen belongs to a study of breast tumors, draining lymph nodes, adjacent tissues. Overall study findings and caveats: Tumors had less TCR diversity than lymph nodes, more than nontumor tissue.

The V segment lost 3 bases and the J segment 4 bases; nucleotides outside the gene matches: 10. CDR1 and CDR2 (germline): ENHRY, SYGVKD. The CDR3 contains 16 residues. TCRdb re-called the multiplex PCR reads with MiXCR, one entry per CDR3 protein. The sample records 170,000 or so distinct CDR3 sequences, approximately 30% being singletons. Breast cancer patients provided tissue from their axillary draining lymph nodes. The genes are TRBV10-3 and TRBJ2-7; TRBD2 matches 9 bases. The specimen was axillary lymph node tissue. The source is a female donor with breast cancer. Some clones in this sample may be carry-over from other donors' samples. CDR3 sequence reads: CAISDSGLAGIYEQYF. For the CDR3, the DNA is TGTGCCATCAGTGATAGTGGGCTAGCGGGAATTTACGAGCAGTACTTC.